This TCR beta chain is drawn from a study of T cells in Graves' hyperthyroidism and ophthalmopathy. RNA transcripts yielded amplified TCR beta CDR3 regions. The TCR CDR3 was amplified in a first-round RT-PCR using the HTBI primer set. In TCRdb, the multiplex PCR reads were re-called with MiXCR into one record per CDR3 protein. This sample has a few hundred thousand distinct CDR3 sequences; approximately 23% occur once, and the top ten carry 50% to 75%. Pregnant or lactating patients were excluded, as were those with uncontrolled infection or other autoimmune disease. This clonotype was detected ten times or more. Its target is not known. Study-level points and caveats: Ophthalmopathy, which appeared later, was predicted by the model a median roughly 6.5 months before onset.

The V and J ends lost 1 base and 0 bases respectively, with 12 bases between them. There are 15 residues in the CDR3. The germline gives CDR1 DFQATT, CDR2 SNEGSKA (reference sequence). The sample consisted of blood. V and J are TRBV20-1 and TRBJ1-1; maybe TRBD1 (5 bases). The clonotype was recovered from a man aged 25 to 40 with Graves' ophthalmopathy. The CDR3: CSARAGGLMNTEAFF. CDR3 nucleotide sequence: TGCAGTGCTAGAGCGGGGGGACTCATGAACACTGAAGCTTTCTTT.